This is a list of T cell receptor beta chains from one sample in a study of OX40 agonist ivuxolimab in advanced cancers. TCRdb's copy holds only in-frame clones and misses some; the assay was immunoSEQ multiplex PCR. The sample has some 23,000 clones, roughly 93% seen once. The sequences come from CD4+ or CD8+ T cells sorted from blood, collected in a trial of the OX40 agonist ivuxolimab. The receptors stem from an adult with an advanced solid tumor such as melanoma, head and neck, liver or kidney cancer. Both conserved end residues are part of each CDR3. D genes are given only for firm matches. Size is stated for part of the rows, as once, few or many counts, or as a class when the clone is expanded.

v_call	d_call	j_call	clone_size	cdr3_nt	cdr3_aa
TRBV2	TRBD2	TRBJ2-1	.	TGTGCCAGCGGGGGCGGGAGGCTGGGTGAGCAGTTCTTC	CASGGGRLGEQFF
TRBV5-1	.	TRBJ2-5	.	TGCGCCAGCAGCTTGCGGGCCCAGGGAGAGACCCAGTACTTC	CASSLRAQGETQYF
TRBV28	.	TRBJ2-2	once	TGTGCCAGCAGTTTTGATGGGACCGGGGAGCTGTTTTTT	CASSFDGTGELFF
TRBV4-1	.	TRBJ2-5	.	TGCGCCAGCAGGTCTCCGGGCGGAGGGGTCGAGACCCAGTACTTC	CASRSPGGGVETQYF
TRBV10-2	.	TRBJ2-1	.	TGCGCCAGCAGTGTTGAGGGATCCTACAATGAGCAGTTCTTC	CASSVEGSYNEQFF
TRBV11-3	.	TRBJ1-2	.	TGTGCCAGCAGCTTAGAGTCAGATCGTGTCTATGGCTACACCTTC	CASSLESDRVYGYTF
TRBV18	.	TRBJ2-5	.	TGTGCCAGCTCACCCGTACCAGAGACCCAGTACTTC	CASSPVPETQYF
TRBV6-6	.	TRBJ2-7	.	TGTGCCAGCGGGGAAGGCTATCCGGAGCAGTACTTC	CASGEGYPEQYF
TRBV18	.	TRBJ2-5	.	TGTGCCAGCTCAGGGAGACAGCACCAAGAGACCCAGTACTTC	CASSGRQHQETQYF
TRBV13	.	TRBJ2-2	.	TGTGCCAGCAGCTTAAGAGAACCCCCGGTGAACACCGGGGAGCTGTTTTTT	CASSLREPPVNTGELFF
TRBV18	TRBD1	TRBJ2-7	once	TGTGCCAGCTCACCAGCCGGCAGGGGGTCCTACGAGCAGTACTTC	CASSPAGRGSYEQYF
TRBV10-3	.	TRBJ2-7	once	TGTGCCATCAGTGAGTCGAATCGCCTATCCTACGAGCAGTACTTC	CAISESNRLSYEQYF
TRBV6-5	.	TRBJ1-2	.	TGTGCCAGCAGTTACGCCTGGGACGTGGGAGGCTATGGCTACACCTTC	CASSYAWDVGGYGYTF
TRBV4-3	TRBD1	TRBJ2-7	.	TGCGCCAGCAGCCAAGTAGCGCAGGGGGTGGGGTACGAGCAGTACTTC	CASSQVAQGVGYEQYF
TRBV9	.	TRBJ2-7	.	TGTGCCAGCAGCGGACAACCGCACTACGAGCAGTACTTC	CASSGQPHYEQYF